This TCR beta chain stems from a study of post-analysis software for immune sequencing data. A note on this clonotype: Its antigen is not identified.

The TCR beta cDNA libraries contained unique molecular identifiers. MiXCR, run by TCRdb on the PCR reads, gives a single entry per CDR3 protein. The table records a few hundred thousand distinct CDR3 sequences, under 55% of them present only once. This CDR3 has 16 residues. Trimming cost V 2 bases and J 10 bases; bases outside gene matches: 8. The study's findings and limits: Included in a set of roughly five TRBV segments more frequent in patients than controls were TRBV5-6, TRBV5-1 and TRBV20-1.

The chain carries TRBV12-3 or TRBV12-4 and TRBJ2-1, with 13 bases aligning to TRBD2. Material: blood. This clonotype originated in a girl aged 10-17 years with multiple sclerosis. The CDR3 DNA is TGTGCCAGCAGTTTACATCCGAGACTAGCGGGAGGAGAGCAGTTCTTC. Its translation: CASSLHPRLAGGEQFF.